These T cell receptor beta chains were read from a single sample in a study of long-term antiretroviral therapy in people with HIV. TCRdb's copy holds only in-frame clones and misses some; the assay was immunoSEQ multiplex PCR. The table lists approximately 16,000 clones, 70% to 90% of them singletons. The sample here was unsorted PBMCs, taken 0.5 years after starting antiretroviral therapy. These TCRs come from a woman aged 40 to 49 with HIV. CDR3s leave out the opening cysteine and the closing phenylalanine or tryptophan. Fields, in order: CDR3 length, V gene, CDR3 protein.

len: 16; v_gene: TRBV7-2; CDR3aa: ASSIRAGGPVSYNEQF
len: 11; v_gene: TRBV28; CDR3aa: ASKLVRGTEAF
len: 12; v_gene: TRBV28; CDR3aa: ASSLYSGNQPQH
len: 10; v_gene: TRBV7-6; CDR3aa: ASSHAGGEQY
len: 12; v_gene: TRBV7-9; CDR3aa: ASSLGQGKETQY
len: 10; v_gene: TRBV18; CDR3aa: ASSRPNTEAF
len: 13; v_gene: TRBV5-6; CDR3aa: ASSFTGEVVAPLH
len: 15; v_gene: TRBV9; CDR3aa: ASSVSSKTGVYNEQF
len: 13; v_gene: TRBV30; CDR3aa: AWSDGLGGQETQY
len: 14; v_gene: TRBV10-3; CDR3aa: AISDISGDWADTQY
len: 11; v_gene: TRBV7-8; CDR3aa: ASSLGLAGEQY
len: 13; v_gene: TRBV25-1; CDR3aa: ASSGGAGAIYGYT
len: 12; v_gene: TRBV6-4; CDR3aa: ASSSGTGDEKLF
len: 11; v_gene: TRBV29-1; CDR3aa: SGGTGLGSGYT
len: 12; v_gene: TRBV5-4; CDR3aa: ASSPGLDTDTQY
len: 13; v_gene: TRBV14; CDR3aa: ASSQDSPLYNEQF
len: 14; v_gene: TRBV10-3; CDR3aa: AISDTALSSYNEQF
len: 14; v_gene: TRBV7-9; CDR3aa: ASSLGSAPSGNTIY
len: 14; v_gene: TRBV27; CDR3aa: ASSLGQGAFGYGYT
len: 11; v_gene: TRBV6-5; CDR3aa: ASRLRTNTEAF
len: 12; v_gene: TRBV4-1; CDR3aa: ASSQAGRPYEQY
len: 13; v_gene: TRBV6-5; CDR3aa: ASSQEMGLDTTQY
len: 12; v_gene: TRBV7-9; CDR3aa: ASRSSGRDEKLF
len: 11; v_gene: TRBV27; CDR3aa: ASSLYKGTEAF